Below, 24 T cell receptor beta chains from the same sample are listed, as sequenced in a study of breast tumors, draining lymph nodes, adjacent tissues (dated by TCRdb to the mid-2010s). Library generation was performed with multiplex PCR. Sequenced on an Illumina HiSeq 2000. Through fastp at Q25 and MiXCR, TCRdb rebuilt clones from the public reads, retaining in-frame beta chains. Rows matching on CDR3 protein sequence are summarized as one entry with the most common DNA and genes. The table for this sample lists around 110,000 distinct CDR3 sequences; less than 40% of them were counted only once. Jointly, the top ten make up approximately 5% of the sample. The lymph node samples were taken from the axillary draining lymph nodes of breast cancer patients. Sample: axillary lymph node tissue. The receptors here all came from a female donor with breast cancer. Some clones in this sample may be carry-over from other donors' samples.

The chain joins TRBV7-9 to TRBJ1-1, with D possibly TRBD1 on 6 matching bases. CDR1 and CDR2 (germline): SEHNR, FQNEAQ (reference sequence). The CDR3 spans 16 residues. The V and J ends lost 5 bases and 2 bases respectively, with 18 bases between them. In DNA, the CDR3 is TGTGCCAGCAGCGCCTTTACAGGGTTGCGAAACACTGAAGCTTTCTTT. As protein: CASSAFTGLRNTEAFF.

As concerns this clonotype: A much bigger clone sits one base away, suggesting this may be a read error. The CDR3 sequence is CASRVTGGASYEQYF. DNA for the CDR3: TGCGCCAGCAGGGTTACAGGGGGCGCTAGCTACGAGCAGTACTTC. The chain joins TRBV5-1 to TRBJ2-7; TRBD1 agrees at 9 bases. CDR3 length: 15 amino acids. CDR1 and CDR2 from the germline V gene are SGHRS and YFSETQ. The V and J ends lost 5 bases and 3 bases, in that order; junction bases with no gene match: 9.

This clonotype was seen at least ten times. J is TRBJ1-5 and V is TRBV5-1; 7 nucleotides line up with TRBD1. The CDR3 has 15 residues. J gave up 4 bases and V 0 bases, and 4 bases lay outside the gene matches. Germline loops: CDR1 SGHRS, CDR2 YFSETQ. The CDR3 bases are TGCGCCAGCAGCTTGGGGCAGGGGGAGAATCAGCCCCAGCATTTT. It yields the protein CASSLGQGENQPQHF.

The sample holds many counts of this clonotype. This chain connects TRBV6-1 to TRBJ2-3; 7 bases line up with TRBD2. The length of the CDR3 is 18 residues. The ends lost 6 bases at V and 4 bases at J; junction bases unmatched: 19. CDR1 is MNHNS, CDR2 SASEGT, per germline. CDR3 loop: CASRSPAGGGSVSDTQYF. In nucleotides, the CDR3 is TGTGCCAGCAGGTCCCCCGCCGGGGGAGGGAGTGTCTCAGATACGCAGTATTTT.

This clonotype was detected a few times. It may be a read error: a sequence one base away is much more abundant. The chain uses TRBV9 and TRBJ2-1; possible D gene TRBD1, 6 bases. The CDR3 totals 14 residues. Germline CDR1 reads SGDLS; CDR2 reads YYNGEE. For the CDR3, the DNA is TGTGCCAGCAGCCCCAGTTTTGGGGACAATGAGCAGTCCTTC. It translates to CASSPSFGDNEQSF.

Many counts were recorded for this clonotype. CDR3 nucleotides: TGTGCCAGCAGTGAAAGGTCCGGAGGCTCTGGAAACACCATATATTTT. It yields the protein CASSERSGGSGNTIYF. The chain recombines TRBV6-1 with TRBJ1-3; D remains ambiguous. V lost 2 bases to trimming and J lost 0 bases, with 11 bases between them. The CDR3 contains 16 residues. Germline CDR1 reads MNHNS; CDR2 reads SASEGT.

At least ten counts were recorded for this clonotype. The rearrangement uses TRBV5-1 and TRBJ2-5; TRBD1 matches 7 bases. CDR1 is SGHRS and CDR2 is YFSETQ in the germline V gene. V shed 2 bases, J shed 7 bases, and the junction held 11 bases outside the gene matches. The CDR3 consists of 15 residues. The CDR3: CASSFYRDSKATQYF. CDR3 DNA: TGCGCCAGCAGCTTTTATCGGGACAGCAAGGCGACCCAGTACTTC.

This clonotype was observed many times. The V call is TRBV15, the J call TRBJ2-1, with D possibly called TRBD1 or TRBD2 (5 bases each). Germline V gene lookup returns CDR1 LNHNV and CDR2 YYDKDF (reference sequence). The CDR3 consists of 13 residues. V was clipped by 3 bases and J by 9 bases, with 12 bases between them. CDR3 amino acids: CATSRPDSGEQFF. The CDR3, as DNA: TGTGCCACCAGCAGGCCCGACAGCGGTGAGCAGTTCTTC.

This clonotype was seen just once. This CDR3 fails to terminate in the conserved phenylalanine or tryptophan, so it likely reflects a read error. The CDR3, as DNA: TGTGCCAGCAGCTTCGGGACAGCGACCTATGGCTACACCCTC. It is translated as CASSFGTATYGYTL. This chain connects TRBV5-5 to TRBJ1-2, with 7 bases matching TRBD1. V was clipped by 2 bases and J by 4 bases; unmatched bases: 5. This CDR3 comprises 14 residues. Germline CDR1 is SGHKS and CDR2 is YYEKEE (reference sequence).

There are a few counts of this clonotype. This sequence joins TRBV20-1 and TRBJ1-2; no clear D. Germline V lookup: CDR1 DFQATT, CDR2 SNEGSKA (reference sequence). V was clipped by 5 bases and J by 1 base, with 14 bases between them. The length of the CDR3 is 14 residues. CDR3 amino acids: CSALQGSSNYGYTF. DNA for the CDR3: TGCAGTGCTCTCCAAGGTTCCAGTAACTATGGCTACACCTTC.

This clonotype came up a few times. The chain carries TRBV9 and TRBJ2-3, with TRBD2 matching over 11 bases. The CDR3 is made up of 23 amino acids. CDR1 and CDR2 from the germline V gene are SGDLS and YYNGEE. J gave up 0 bases and V 4 bases, and 25 bases lay outside the gene matches. Here the CDR3 reads CASSFPRLLVGSGGATSTDTQYF. The CDR3 coding sequence is TGTGCCAGCAGCTTTCCCCGTCTTTTAGTCGGTAGCGGGGGGGCCACTAGCACAGATACGCAGTATTTT.

As for this clonotype: At one end, the junction sequence differs from germline, possibly due to a read error. The rearrangement joins TRBV6-5 to TRBJ2-1; D call uncertain. Germline V CDR1 and CDR2: MNHEY, SVGAGI. This CDR3 comprises 16 residues. The CDR3 DNA is TGTGCCAGCAGTCACTCGTCTGGAGAATTCACCAATGAGCAGTTCTTC. Translated: CASSHSSGEFTNEQFF.

This clonotype was detected a few times. A read error may be the cause here, since a much bigger clone is one base away. The chain combines TRBV6-1 with TRBJ2-7, with D hard to call. V shed 6 bases and J shed 0 bases, with 15 bases lying between them. Germline V gives CDR1 MNHNS, CDR2 SASEGT. This CDR3 has 15 residues. DNA for the CDR3: TGTGCCAGCAGCGTAAAACCTAGTCGCTCCTACGAGCAGTACTTC. This translates into CASSVKPSRSYEQYF.

This clonotype was observed at least ten times. The chain carries TRBV20-1 and TRBJ2-3; no clear D gene. The CDR3 has 15 residues. From germline, CDR1 is DFQATT and CDR2 SNEGSKA (reference sequence). V was cut by 0 bases and J by 0 bases, with 10 bases left in between. The CDR3 DNA is TGCAGTGCTAGAGATTTTAGTTCTAGCACAGATACGCAGTATTTT. It codes for CSARDFSSSTDTQYF.

J is TRBJ2-7 and V is TRBV10-1; 7 nucleotides align to TRBD1. Losses at the gene ends were 7 bases for V and 2 bases for J; bases not matched to a gene: 8. The CDR3 has 14 amino acids. Germline V gene data show CDR1 as WNHNN and CDR2 as SYGVQD (reference sequence). CDR3 nucleotides: TGCGCCAGCATTAACAGGGGCCATACCTACGAGCAGTACTTC. Its translation: CASINRGHTYEQYF.

The CDR3 bases are TGTGCCAGCAGTTTAGGGAACGGTGAGCAGTTCTTC. Translation gives CASSLGNGEQFF. J is TRBJ2-1 and V is TRBV28, with unresolved D. V was cut by 2 bases and J by 9 bases, with 8 bases left in between. The germline V gene has CDR1 MDHEN and CDR2 SYDVKM. The CDR3 consists of 12 residues.

This clonotype was recorded many times. One junction end disagrees with the germline gene, perhaps due to a read error. The genes are TRBV20-1 and TRBJ2-7, with D hard to call. Germline loops: CDR1 DFQATT, CDR2 SNEGSKA (reference sequence). This CDR3 spans 11 amino acids. The CDR3 region has the DNA TGCAGTGCCAGAGAGTCCTACGAGCAGTACTTC. Translation: CSARESYEQYF.

A note on this clonotype: A junction end diverges from the germline sequence, so it may reflect a read error. The rearrangement joins TRBV6-5 to TRBJ1-4, with D perhaps matching TRBD1 (5 bases). There are 13 residues in the CDR3. Per germline, CDR1 MNHEY and CDR2 SVGAGI. CDR3 nucleotide sequence: TGTGCCAGCAGTCACTCGGGGGGGGAAAAACTGTTTTTT. Encoded protein: CASSHSGGEKLFF.

This clonotype was seen many times. The genes are TRBV20-1 and TRBJ2-7; D might be TRBD1 or TRBD2, each matching 6 bases. This CDR3 region has 15 residues. V was cut by 3 bases and J by 1 base, with 16 bases left in between. CDR1 is DFQATT and CDR2 is SNEGSKA in the germline V gene (reference sequence). The CDR3 loop is CSASQLAGQSYEQYF. CDR3 DNA sequence: TGCAGTGCTAGCCAACTGGCGGGACAATCCTACGAGCAGTACTTC.

The table lists this clonotype with many counts. At one boundary the junction diverges from the germline segment, which might be a read error. V and J are TRBV7-7 and TRBJ2-5; 10 bases map to TRBD2. CDR3 length equals 17 residues. Germline-derived CDR1 and CDR2 are SSHAT and FNYEAQ (reference sequence). CDR3 DNA: TGTGCTAGCAGCTTAGCGGTTAGCGGGGGGCCACAAGAGACCCAGTACTTC. This sequence encodes CASSLAVSGGPQETQYF. Full variable domain (rest looked up from reference TRBV7-7 and TRBJ2-5): GAGVSQSPRYKVTKRGQDVTLRCDPISSHATLYWYQQALGQGPEFLTYFNYEAQPDKSGLPSDRFSAERPEGSISTLTIQRTEQRDSAMYRCASSLAVSGGPQETQYFGPGTRLLVL.

This clonotype was observed at least ten times. The chain combines TRBV2 with TRBJ2-2; D is undetermined. The CDR3 is made up of 15 amino acids. Trimming removed 5 bases from V and 4 bases from J, with 14 bases in between. CDR1 is SNHLY, CDR2 FYNNEI, per germline. The CDR3 region is CASSRTQTSTGELFF. The CDR3 nucleotides read TGTGCCAGCAGTCGAACACAGACCTCCACCGGGGAGCTGTTTTTT.

This clonotype was detected many times. The chain joins TRBV3-1 to TRBJ2-5; D uncertain. The germline gives CDR1 LGHDT, CDR2 YNNKEL (reference sequence). The CDR3 is 12 residues long. V dropped 0 bases and J dropped 4 bases, with 3 bases sitting between them. This CDR3 reads CASSQDTETQYF. CDR3 nucleotides: TGTGCCAGCAGCCAAGATACAGAGACCCAGTACTTC.

This clonotype has at least ten counts. The chain couples TRBV5-1 to TRBJ1-4; D is uncertain. The CDR3 totals 17 residues. Germline CDR1 SGHRS, CDR2 YFSETQ. The V and J ends lost 0 bases and 6 bases respectively, with 18 bases between them. The CDR3, as DNA: TGCGCCAGCAGCTTGGGGCCAGCTCCGTATGATGATGAAAAACTGTTTTTT. The encoded protein is CASSLGPAPYDDEKLFF.

To note about this clonotype: An end of the junction does not agree with germline; a read error may underlie this. The V gene is TRBV20-1, the J gene TRBJ1-2; D might be TRBD1 (5 bases). In germline, CDR1 is DFQATT, CDR2 SNEGSKA (reference sequence). The CDR3 covers 12 residues. In DNA, the CDR3 is TGCAGTGCTCTGAAAGGAGATAGGGGCTCCACCTTC. This translates into CSALKGDRGSTF.